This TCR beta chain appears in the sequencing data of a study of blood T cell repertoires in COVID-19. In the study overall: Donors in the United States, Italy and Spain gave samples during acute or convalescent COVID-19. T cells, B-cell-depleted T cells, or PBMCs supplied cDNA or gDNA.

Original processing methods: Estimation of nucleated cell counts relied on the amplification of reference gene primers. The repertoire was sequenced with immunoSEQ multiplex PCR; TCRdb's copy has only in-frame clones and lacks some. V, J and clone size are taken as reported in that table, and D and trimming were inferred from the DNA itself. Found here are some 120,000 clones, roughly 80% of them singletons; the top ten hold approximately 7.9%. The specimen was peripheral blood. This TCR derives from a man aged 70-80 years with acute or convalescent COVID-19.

The CDR3 protein is CASSRRREDTQYF. CDR3 sequence (DNA): TGTGCCAGCAGTCGCCGGAGGGAGGATACGCAGTATTTT. The J gene is TRBJ2-3, the V gene TRBV25-1; tentative D call: TRBD2 (6 bases). The CDR3 sequence is 13 residues long. CDR1 is MGHDK and CDR2 is SYGVNS in the germline V gene. The ends were cut back, 5 bases at V and 6 bases at J, with 12 bases in the middle. The whole variable domain, remainder taken from reference TRBV25-1 and TRBJ2-3, is EADIYQTPRYLVIGTGKKITLECSQTMGHDKMYWYQQDPGMELHLIHYSYGVNSTEKGDLSSESTVSRIRTEHFPLTLESARPSHTSQYLCASSRRREDTQYFGPGTRLTVL.